These T cell receptor beta chains were read from a single sample in a study of early T cells in non-severe SARS-CoV-2 infection. TCRdb called the 5' RACE reads again in MiXCR, with one record for every CDR3 protein. The sample yields about 35,000 distinct CDR3 sequences, 4.5% to 7% seen once. The specimen comprised whole blood, sampled at baseline. The origin of the receptors is an adult who was a healthcare worker with PCR-confirmed SARS-CoV-2 infection or an uninfected control (not recorded which). The CDR3 runs from the conserved cysteine through the conserved F or W. Each record gives: CDR3 DNA, CDR3 protein, J gene, V gene, D gene, clone size, CDR3 length. The D gene is left open where the match is weak. Only part of the rows carry a size: once, few, many, or a class if the clone is expanded.

CDR3 DNA: TGTGCCAGCAGTTTCTCGCGGGGGAGCACAGATACGCAGTATTTT
CDR3 protein: CASSFSRGSTDTQYF
J gene: TRBJ2-3
V gene: TRBV12-3/TRBV12-4
D gene: TRBD2
clone size: many
CDR3 length: 15

CDR3 DNA: TGTGCCAGCAGCTCCTACAGGGAAAAGATTACTGAAGCTTTCTTT
CDR3 protein: CASSSYREKITEAFF
J gene: TRBJ1-1
V gene: TRBV7-9
D gene: -
clone size: medium-sized
CDR3 length: 15

CDR3 DNA: TGTGCCAGCAGCTTAGCTGTGGGAACTGAAGCTTTCTTT
CDR3 protein: CASSLAVGTEAFF
J gene: TRBJ1-1
V gene: TRBV7-2
D gene: -
clone size: many
CDR3 length: 13

CDR3 DNA: TGTGCCAGCAGGCTAACACATACGCAGTATTTT
CDR3 protein: CASRLTHTQYF
J gene: TRBJ2-3
V gene: TRBV2
D gene: -
clone size: many
CDR3 length: 11

CDR3 DNA: TGTGCCAGCAGTGAATTGGTCGGGCAGTACTTC
CDR3 protein: CASSELVGQYF
J gene: TRBJ2-7
V gene: TRBV6-1
D gene: -
clone size: few
CDR3 length: 11

CDR3 DNA: TGTGCCAGCAGATATACCCCGGGACAGGGCCGAAATGAGCAGTTCTTC
CDR3 protein: CASRYTPGQGRNEQFF
J gene: TRBJ2-1
V gene: TRBV7-2
D gene: TRBD1
clone size: many
CDR3 length: 16

CDR3 DNA: TGCAGTGCTAGGGGACCCGAGGAAAAACTGTTTTTT
CDR3 protein: CSARGPEEKLFF
J gene: TRBJ1-4
V gene: TRBV20-1
D gene: -
clone size: -
CDR3 length: 12

CDR3 DNA: TGTGCCAGCAGCCCTGAACAAGATACGCAGTATTTT
CDR3 protein: CASSPEQDTQYF
J gene: TRBJ2-3
V gene: TRBV27
D gene: -
clone size: many
CDR3 length: 12

CDR3 DNA: TGTGCCAGCAGTTATAACACAGGGGACGCTTTCTTT
CDR3 protein: CASSYNTGDAFF
J gene: TRBJ1-1
V gene: TRBV6-5
D gene: TRBD1
clone size: many
CDR3 length: 12

CDR3 DNA: TGTGCCAGCAGGACAGGGGGTCTTTTTGGGGAGCTGTTTTTT
CDR3 protein: CASRTGGLFGELFF
J gene: TRBJ2-2
V gene: TRBV6-5
D gene: TRBD1
clone size: few
CDR3 length: 14

CDR3 DNA: TGTGCCAGCAGCAGGACGTCGGTGACTTCTCTGTTGTACTTC
CDR3 protein: CASSRTSVTSLLYF
J gene: TRBJ2-4
V gene: TRBV12-3/TRBV12-4
D gene: -
clone size: many
CDR3 length: 14

CDR3 DNA: TGTGCCAGCAGCCCCGGTAACAGGGCGGCCGGGGAGCTGTTTTTT
CDR3 protein: CASSPGNRAAGELFF
J gene: TRBJ2-2
V gene: TRBV5-8
D gene: -
clone size: few
CDR3 length: 15

CDR3 DNA: TGTGCCATCAGTCTGGACAGTCACACAGATACGCAGTATTTT
CDR3 protein: CAISLDSHTDTQYF
J gene: TRBJ2-3
V gene: TRBV10-3
D gene: -
clone size: many
CDR3 length: 14

CDR3 DNA: TGTGCCACCAGCAGCCCTACCCCCGGGACAGGGAGGAGCACTGAAGCTTTCTTT
CDR3 protein: CATSSPTPGTGRSTEAFF
J gene: TRBJ1-1
V gene: TRBV15
D gene: TRBD1
clone size: -
CDR3 length: 18

CDR3 DNA: TGTGCCAGCAGCTCCGACAGGGATAGAAACATTCAGTACTTC
CDR3 protein: CASSSDRDRNIQYF
J gene: TRBJ2-4
V gene: TRBV7-9
D gene: TRBD1
clone size: medium-sized
CDR3 length: 14

CDR3 DNA: TGTGCCAGCGGTATCAATCAGCCCCAGCATTTT
CDR3 protein: CASGINQPQHF
J gene: TRBJ1-5
V gene: TRBV7-2
D gene: -
clone size: many
CDR3 length: 11

CDR3 DNA: TGTGCCAGCAGCTTAGGACCTGGCCTCCAAGAGACCCAGTACTTC
CDR3 protein: CASSLGPGLQETQYF
J gene: TRBJ2-5
V gene: TRBV11-3
D gene: -
clone size: many
CDR3 length: 15

CDR3 DNA: TGTGCCAGCAGCTTAGTTGGCAGAGGAGCTTTCTTT
CDR3 protein: CASSLVGRGAFF
J gene: TRBJ1-1
V gene: TRBV11-1
D gene: -
clone size: -
CDR3 length: 12

CDR3 DNA: TGTGCCAGCAGCTCCCGGACAACGGCAGATACGCAGTATTTT
CDR3 protein: CASSSRTTADTQYF
J gene: TRBJ2-3
V gene: TRBV11-2
D gene: -
clone size: many
CDR3 length: 14

CDR3 DNA: TGTGCCAGCAGCTTATTCCCCTCCGACGGGGAGCAGTACTTC
CDR3 protein: CASSLFPSDGEQYF
J gene: TRBJ2-7
V gene: TRBV11-2
D gene: -
clone size: many
CDR3 length: 14

CDR3 DNA: TGTGCCACCAGTGATCCTCGGCAAGCTTACAATGAGCAGTTCTTC
CDR3 protein: CATSDPRQAYNEQFF
J gene: TRBJ2-1
V gene: TRBV24-1
D gene: -
clone size: many
CDR3 length: 15

CDR3 DNA: TGTGCCAGCATCCTTGACGGGAACACTGAAGCTTTCTTT
CDR3 protein: CASILDGNTEAFF
J gene: TRBJ1-1
V gene: TRBV6-1
D gene: -
clone size: many
CDR3 length: 13

CDR3 DNA: TGTGCCAGCAGCCGCCCCTGGACAGGCGGGGGCTCCAATGAGCAGTTCTTC
CDR3 protein: CASSRPWTGGGSNEQFF
J gene: TRBJ2-1
V gene: TRBV7-9
D gene: -
clone size: few
CDR3 length: 17

CDR3 DNA: TGTGCCAGCAGCTTGGGGAGTCCCTACGAGCAGTACTTC
CDR3 protein: CASSLGSPYEQYF
J gene: TRBJ2-7
V gene: TRBV5-4
D gene: -
clone size: many
CDR3 length: 13

CDR3 DNA: TGCAGTGCTAGTAGGGAAGAGACCCAGTACTTC
CDR3 protein: CSASREETQYF
J gene: TRBJ2-5
V gene: TRBV20-1
D gene: -
clone size: few
CDR3 length: 11